A single sample gave rise to the 30 T cell receptor beta chains below, sequenced in a study of blood T cell repertoires in COVID-19. Libraries were prepared by immunoSEQ multiplex PCR; TCRdb keeps only in-frame clonotypes and omits some of them. The sample comprises approximately 210,000 clones, less than 90% of which are singletons, and just under 20% rests with the top ten. Sequencing was carried out using peripheral blood. The source of these receptors is a man aged 30 to 39 with active or convalescent COVID-19.

This clone was counted only a few times. This sequence joins TRBV23-1 and TRBJ2-5; 8 bases are a match to TRBD1. TRBV23-1 is an ORF; its function is uncertain. The CDR3 is made up of 14 amino acids. With 11 bases clipped from V and 1 base from J, the junction kept 9 bases outside the gene matches. This CDR3 reads CAVSTTGAQETQYF. CDR3 bases: TGCGCCGTCTCAACGACAGGGGCCCAAGAGACCCAGTACTTC.

The chain is built from TRBV12-3 or TRBV12-4 and TRBJ1-2; no clear D gene. This CDR3 is built from 11 residues. V was shortened by 3 bases and J by 10 bases, with 9 bases between the two germline ends. CDR3 nucleotide sequence: TGTGCCAGCAGTTTTAGGAGATACTACACCTTC. Amino acids: CASSFRRYYTF.

The V and J genes are TRBV6-6 and TRBJ2-5; TRBD2 aligns across 7 bases. V trimming: 0 bases; J trimming: 2 bases; junction bases outside the gene matches: 0. Germline CDR1 reads MNHNY; CDR2 reads SVGAGI (reference sequence). CDR3 length equals 14 residues. The CDR3 sequence: CASSYSGLQETQYF. The CDR3 bases are TGTGCCAGCAGTTACTCGGGACTACAAGAGACCCAGTACTTC.

V usage is TRBV18 and J usage is TRBJ1-4; a weak D match, TRBD1 (5 bases). CDR1 KGHSH and CDR2 LQKENI come from the germline V gene. V was cut by 3 bases and J by 8 bases, with 13 bases left in between. The CDR3 contains 14 residues. This CDR3 is CASSPLDREEKLFF. DNA for the CDR3: TGTGCCAGCTCACCGCTTGACAGAGAAGAAAAACTGTTTTTT.

The chain combines TRBV3-1 (or the pseudogene TRBV3-2) with TRBJ2-7; TRBD1 agrees at 10 bases. This CDR3 contains 19 residues. Germline V gives CDR1 LGHDT, CDR2 YNNKEL (reference sequence). The V and J ends lost 1 base and 7 bases, in that order; junction bases with no gene match: 19. The CDR3 reads CASSQGTGGPPKLRVEQYF. In DNA form, the CDR3 reads TGTGCCAGCAGCCAAGGGACAGGGGGACCACCCAAACTACGAGTAGAGCAGTACTTC.

The V and J genes are TRBV27 and TRBJ2-7; D not certain. The germline V and J ends were trimmed by 6 bases and 2 bases, with 14 bases remaining between them. Germline lookup yields CDR1 MNHEY and CDR2 SMNVEV (reference sequence). The CDR3 loop spans 14 amino acids. CDR3 region: CASRAETKAYEQYF. The CDR3 nucleotides read TGTGCCAGCAGGGCTGAGACAAAAGCCTACGAGCAGTACTTC.

The chain is built from TRBV11-1 and TRBJ2-7; D remains ambiguous. V dropped 6 bases and J dropped 2 bases, with 5 bases sitting between them. The CDR3 is 11 residues long. The germline gives CDR1 SGHAT, CDR2 FQDESV (reference sequence). The CDR3 is CASSGPYEQYF. In nucleotides, the CDR3 is TGTGCCAGCAGTGGGCCCTACGAGCAGTACTTC.

The sample holds one count of this clone. This chain links TRBV12-5 with TRBJ1-1; no clear D gene. The germline CDR1 and CDR2 sequences are LGHNT and FRNRAP. V lost 7 bases and J 6 bases, leaving 15 bases between the germline ends. CDR3 size: 13 residues. The chain's CDR3 is CASAYTGSPEAFF. The CDR3 nucleotides are TGTGCTAGTGCCTATACCGGGAGCCCTGAAGCTTTCTTT.

This clone was seen only a few times. V gene TRBV3-1 (or the pseudogene TRBV3-2) combines with J gene TRBJ2-2; no clear D gene. CDR1 and CDR2 (germline): LGHDT, YNNKEL (reference sequence). This CDR3 contains 14 residues. Deletions cut 4 bases from V and 7 bases from J, with 13 bases between. The CDR3 sequence is CASSLSSVDGELFF. The CDR3 DNA reads TGTGCCAGCAGCCTCTCCAGCGTAGACGGGGAGCTGTTTTTT.

This clone was picked up a small number of times. This chain links TRBV29-1 with TRBJ2-1; D possibly corresponds to TRBD2 (5 bases). With 6 bases removed from V and 6 bases from J, the gap between germline ends came to 12 bases. From germline, CDR1 is SQVTM and CDR2 ANQGSEA. The CDR3 loop spans 12 amino acids. The CDR3 is CSVEDFSNEQFF. CDR3 nucleotide sequence: TGCAGCGTGGAGGACTTTTCCAATGAGCAGTTCTTC.

V gene TRBV5-8 combines with J gene TRBJ1-3; D not resolved. Germline-derived CDR1 and CDR2 are SGHTS and YDEGEE. V dropped 1 base and J dropped 5 bases, with 13 bases sitting between them. This CDR3 has 15 amino acids. This CDR3 is CASSLSREGRNTIYF. Written as DNA, the CDR3 is TGTGCCAGCAGCTTGTCCCGGGAGGGAAGAAACACCATATATTTT. Together with reference TRBV5-8 and TRBJ1-3, the CDR3 gives the full variable domain: EAGVTQSPTHLIKTRGQQATLRCSPISGHTSVYWYQQALGLGLQFLLWYDEGEERNRGNFPPRFSGRQFPNYSSELNVNALELEDSALYLCASSLSREGRNTIYFGEGSWLTVV.

The V call is TRBV24-1, the J call TRBJ2-2, with TRBD2 matching 10 bases. The CDR3 contains 14 residues. V dropped 7 bases and J dropped 7; count of bases not matched to a gene: 5. The germline CDR1 and CDR2 sequences are KGHDR and SFDVKD. Here the CDR3 DNA reads TGTGCCACCAGCACTAGCGGGACAATCGGGGAGCTGTTTTTT. It yields the protein CATSTSGTIGELFF.

This clone has only a few counts. The rearrangement links TRBV5-1 to TRBJ2-1; 7 nucleotides align to TRBD2. V was clipped by 2 bases and J by 2 bases; unmatched bases: 7. The CDR3 runs 16 residues. Per the germline V gene, CDR1 is SGHRS and CDR2 is YFSETQ. The CDR3, as DNA: TGCGCCAGCAGCTTCCCCCGGGACTATACCTACAATGAGCAGTTCTTC. It is translated as CASSFPRDYTYNEQFF.

The chain carries TRBV2 and TRBJ2-5, with TRBD2 identical over 7 bases. Per germline, CDR1 SNHLY and CDR2 FYNNEI. This CDR3 has 15 amino acids. The V and J ends lost 6 bases and 4 bases, in that order; junction bases with no gene match: 11. The CDR3 reads CASRTGTTIPETQYF. CDR3 DNA: TGTGCCAGCAGGACCGGGACTACCATCCCAGAGACCCAGTACTTC.

This rearrangement joins TRBV19 to TRBJ1-1; the D gene is possibly TRBD1 (5 bases). V lost 3 bases and J 5 bases, leaving 13 bases between the germline ends. This CDR3 has 14 amino acids. The germline V gene has CDR1 LNHDA and CDR2 SQIVND (reference sequence). The DNA for the CDR3 is TGTGCCAGTAGTATCACCAGGGAGGGGACTGAAGCTTTCTTT. Translating it yields CASSITREGTEAFF.

V usage is TRBV7-8 and J usage is TRBJ1-1, with D tentatively TRBD1 (6 bases). Germline V CDR1 and CDR2: SGHVS, FQNEAQ. Trimming took off 5 bases at V and 0 bases at J, with 16 bases between the two ends. This CDR3 is built from 16 residues. The CDR3 sequence is CASSPLEGVVNTEAFF. CDR3 coding DNA: TGTGCCAGCAGCCCACTCGAGGGGGTGGTGAACACTGAAGCTTTCTTT.

The chain combines TRBV7-8 with TRBJ2-1; tentatively, D is TRBD1 (5 bases). Germline CDR1 SGHVS, CDR2 FQNEAQ. CDR3 length: 14 amino acids. Trimming removed 3 bases from V and 9 bases from J, with 15 bases in between. CDR3 amino acids: CASSFTTGSGEQFF. In DNA, the CDR3 is TGTGCCAGCAGCTTTACCACAGGCTCCGGTGAGCAGTTCTTC.

The chain links TRBV18 to TRBJ1-1; D is perhaps TRBD1 (5 bases). The germline CDR1 and CDR2 sequences are KGHSH and LQKENI. Trimming removed 6 bases at V and 4 bases at J, with 9 bases between. The CDR3 spans 12 residues. CDR3 loop: CASSGTITEAFF. The DNA of the CDR3 is TGTGCCAGCTCTGGGACTATCACTGAAGCTTTCTTT.

This clone has just one count. The chain couples TRBV6-5 to TRBJ1-1; no reliable D call. Germline CDR1 is MNHEY and CDR2 is SVGAGI. The CDR3 consists of 14 residues. The ends were cut back, 6 bases at V and 0 bases at J, with 11 bases in the middle. The CDR3 bases are TGTGCCAGCAGCCAAATACAGATGAACACTGAAGCTTTCTTT. As protein: CASSQIQMNTEAFF.

The CDR3 nucleotides are TGTGCCAGCAGCGTAGAGGGGACTAGCGGGGAGACCCAGTACTTC. Translating gives CASSVEGTSGETQYF. The rearrangement joins TRBV9 to TRBJ2-5, with TRBD2 matching 12 bases. Germline V CDR1 and CDR2: SGDLS, YYNGEE. J lost 5 bases, V lost 0 bases, and 2 bases had no gene match. The CDR3 is made up of 15 amino acids.

This chain uses TRBV27 with TRBJ2-3, with 8 bases identical to TRBD2. Per germline, CDR1 MNHEY and CDR2 SMNVEV (reference sequence). The CDR3 is 14 residues long. V shed 10 bases and J 4 bases; nucleotides not matched to a gene: 10. The CDR3 region has the DNA TGTGCCACCCGTCGGTCGGGAGGGGCAGATACGCAGTATTTT. This gives the protein CATRRSGGADTQYF.

V is TRBV6-6 and J is TRBJ1-3, with 7 bases lining up with TRBD1. V lost 6 bases to trimming and J lost 4 bases; unmatched junction nucleotides: 9. The germline gives CDR1 MNHNY, CDR2 SVGAGI (reference sequence). The CDR3 consists of 15 residues. This chain's CDR3 is CASRQGGATGNTIYF. The CDR3 region has the DNA TGTGCCAGCAGGCAGGGGGGTGCTACCGGAAACACCATATATTTT.

The chain recombines TRBV27 with TRBJ1-2; D may be TRBD1 (6 bases). CDR3 length: 11 residues. The ends were cut back, 10 bases at V and 6 bases at J, with 12 bases in the middle. Germline V gene sequence: CDR1 MNHEY, CDR2 SMNVEV (reference sequence). As DNA, the CDR3 is TGTGCCACCAGGACAGATCATGGCTACACCTTC. Translation: CATRTDHGYTF.

The chain is built from TRBV24-1 and TRBJ1-2, with D perhaps matching TRBD1 (6 bases). CDR3 length equals 12 residues. Trimming stripped 7 bases from V and 6 bases from J, with 11 bases between. Germline V gene sequence: CDR1 KGHDR, CDR2 SFDVKD. CDR3 amino acids: CATSPAGDGYTF. Written as DNA, the CDR3 is TGTGCCACCAGCCCAGCAGGGGATGGCTACACCTTC.

The gene calls are TRBV3-1 (or the pseudogene TRBV3-2) and TRBJ1-1; tentative D call: TRBD1 (5 bases). V was trimmed by 4 bases and J by 1 base, leaving 10 bases between them. CDR3 length equals 14 residues. Germline-derived CDR1 and CDR2 are LGHDT and YNNKEL (reference sequence). The CDR3 DNA sequence: TGTGCCAGCAGCCTCCCCGGGGGGAACACTGAAGCTTTCTTT. Its translation: CASSLPGGNTEAFF.

The J gene is TRBJ2-7, the V gene TRBV11-3; the D is unclear. The CDR3 extends over 13 amino acids. Per germline, CDR1 SGHNT and CDR2 YENEEA. V gave up 0 bases and J gave up 10 bases, with 13 bases separating them. Here the CDR3 DNA reads TGTGCCAGCAGCTTAGATATGTCGACTCCCCAGTACTTC. Residues: CASSLDMSTPQYF.

The rearrangement uses TRBV4-3 and TRBJ2-3, with 9 bases lining up with TRBD2. This CDR3 region has 17 residues. Losses at the gene ends were 0 bases for V and 4 bases for J; bases not matched to a gene: 8. Germline V gene lookup returns CDR1 LGHNA and CDR2 YSLEER. In DNA form, the CDR3 reads TGCGCCAGCAGCCAAGAAAGCGGCGGGGGGGCTTCAGATACGCAGTATTTT. This gives the protein CASSQESGGGASDTQYF.

The rearrangement links TRBV5-6 to TRBJ2-7; 10 positions agree with TRBD1. Germline CDR1 and CDR2: SGHDT and YYEEEE. The CDR3 has 14 amino acids. J lost 6 bases, V lost 4 bases, and 7 bases had no gene match. Written as DNA, the CDR3 is TGTGCCAGCAGCCTCAGACAGGGGGCATTCGAGCAGTACTTC. Residues: CASSLRQGAFEQYF. Variable domain in full (rest from reference TRBV5-6 and TRBJ2-7): DAGVTQSPTHLIKTRGQQVTLRCSPKSGHDTVSWYQQALGQGPQFIFQYYEEEERQRGNFPDRFSGHQFPNYSSELNVNALLLGDSALYLCASSLRQGAFEQYFGPGTRLTVT.

This clone was seen a single time. As DNA, the CDR3 is TGTGCCAGCAGCCAACCCAACCCCGGGAGGAATGAGCAGTTCTTC. Translated: CASSQPNPGRNEQFF. V and J are TRBV14 and TRBJ2-1; 7 nucleotides align to TRBD2. In germline, CDR1 is SGHDN, CDR2 FVKESK. Germline trimming cut 2 bases from V and 7 bases from J; bases unmatched to any gene: 8. The CDR3 length is 15 residues.

This chain joins TRBV24-1 and TRBJ2-5; TRBD2 agrees at 14 bases. Germline-derived CDR1 and CDR2 are KGHDR and SFDVKD. The J segment lost 5 bases and the V segment lost 5 bases, leaving 6 bases of the junction unmatched. This CDR3 has 16 amino acids. CDR3 sequence: CATSGGTSGSGETQYF. The CDR3 DNA reads TGTGCCACCAGTGGAGGGACTAGCGGGAGTGGGGAGACCCAGTACTTC.